The 27 T cell receptor beta chains presented below share a single source sample, sequenced in a study of Graves' ophthalmopathy and Graves' hyperthyroidism. Amplification targeted the TCR beta CDR3 regions, with RNA transcripts as the source material. Scientists carried out first-round RT-PCR using HTBI primers and then a second-round multiplex PCR. TCRdb reprocessed the multiplex PCR reads with MiXCR, giving one entry per CDR3 protein. The table lists around 400,000 distinct CDR3 sequences, around 20% of them singletons. The sequenced material came from peripheral blood. These receptors were obtained from a woman under 30 with stable Graves' hyperthyroidism.

The genes are TRBV4-3 and TRBJ2-5, with TRBD1 matching over 9 bases. The germline V gene encodes CDR1 LGHNA and CDR2 YSLEER. This CDR3 has 16 amino acids. After removal of 0 bases from V and 5 bases from J, the junction contained 7 bases not matched to a gene. The CDR3 nucleotides read TGCGCCAGCAGCCAAGATGGAGACAGGGGGTGGGAGACCCAGTACTTC. Translating it yields CASSQDGDRGWETQYF.

This clonotype showed up many times. The gene calls are TRBV13 and TRBJ2-7, with TRBD2 identical over 9 bases. The length of the CDR3 is 17 residues. CDR1 is PRHDT and CDR2 is FYEKMQ in the germline V gene (reference sequence). V was pared by 4 bases and J by 4 bases, with 14 bases of the junction left unmatched. Here the CDR3 DNA reads TGTGCCAGCAGCTCTAGGGGCCTAGCGGGATATAGTTACGAGCAGTACTTC. Amino acids: CASSSRGLAGYSYEQYF.

This clonotype was seen many times. This chain links TRBV20-1 with TRBJ2-7, with TRBD1 matching over 9 bases. Germline CDR1 and CDR2: DFQATT and SNEGSKA (reference sequence). V shed 4 bases and J 5 bases; nucleotides not matched to a gene: 6. The CDR3 consists of 13 residues. This chain's CDR3 is CSATRDREHEQYF. Here the CDR3 DNA reads TGCAGTGCTACCCGGGACAGGGAGCACGAGCAGTACTTC.

This clonotype was picked up many times. The CDR3 here is CAIRDSRTGEQYF. CDR3 bases: TGTGCCATCCGGGACTCTCGAACGGGGGAGCAGTACTTC. V gene TRBV2 combines with J gene TRBJ2-7, with D possibly TRBD2 on 6 matching bases. CDR1 SNHLY and CDR2 FYNNEI come from the germline V gene. The CDR3 spans 13 residues. V gave up 10 bases and J gave up 7 bases, with 20 bases separating them.

This clonotype was counted a few times. The chain carries TRBV24-1 and TRBJ2-5; 7 bases are shared with TRBD1. Trimming took 4 bases from V and 5 from J; bases not matched to a gene: 9. The CDR3 loop spans 15 amino acids. The germline V gene encodes CDR1 KGHDR and CDR2 SFDVKD. CDR3 sequence reads: CATSERTGVRETQYF. CDR3 nucleotide sequence: TGTGCCACCAGTGAGCGTACAGGGGTCCGGGAGACCCAGTACTTC.

The chain joins TRBV18 to TRBJ2-7, with 10 bases identical to TRBD2. The CDR3 has 16 amino acids. Germline V CDR1 and CDR2: KGHSH, LQKENI. V lost 5 bases, J lost 2 bases, and 9 bases stayed unmatched. The CDR3 bases are TGTGCCAGCTCAGACGGCGGGAGCGGGAGGGCCTACGAGCAGTACTTC. Protein: CASSDGGSGRAYEQYF.

This clonotype was observed at least ten times. The chain employs TRBV12-3 or TRBV12-4 and TRBJ1-5, with TRBD1 identical over 7 bases. The CDR3 totals 13 residues. The V segment lost 6 bases and the J segment 7 bases; nucleotides outside the gene matches: 6. The CDR3 reads CASRTTGRQPQHF. CDR3 nucleotide sequence: TGTGCCAGCAGGACGACAGGGAGACAGCCCCAGCATTTT.

This clonotype was detected many times. J is TRBJ1-1 and V is TRBV28; 8 positions match TRBD1. Germline V gene data show CDR1 as MDHEN and CDR2 as SYDVKM. Germline trimming cut 8 bases from V and 0 bases from J; bases unmatched to any gene: 5. The CDR3 is made up of 14 amino acids. The CDR3 here is CASLQGALNTEAFF. The CDR3 coding sequence is TGTGCCAGCCTTCAGGGGGCCCTGAACACTGAAGCTTTCTTT.

There are many counts of this clonotype. The chain employs TRBV11-2 and TRBJ2-7, with 10 bases lining up with TRBD2. The germline gives CDR1 SGHAT, CDR2 FQNNGV. The CDR3 has 15 residues. The V and J ends lost 5 bases and 3 bases, in that order; junction bases with no gene match: 7. The CDR3 reads CASSPKASGSYEQYF. DNA for the CDR3: TGTGCCAGCAGCCCAAAGGCTAGCGGGAGCTACGAGCAGTACTTC.

For this clonotype: Compared with germline, one end of the junction differs, possibly owing to a read error. The chain recombines TRBV11-1 with TRBJ1-1, with a weak D call TRBD1 (5 bases). Germline loops: CDR1 SGHAT, CDR2 FQDESV (reference sequence). The CDR3 runs to 16 residues. CDR3 amino acids: CASSYSTGTVNTEACF. For the CDR3, the DNA is TGTGCCAGCAGTTACTCAACCGGGACGGTGAACACTGAAGCTTGCTTT.

This clonotype has at least ten counts. V and J are TRBV7-8 and TRBJ2-7; 7 bases are shared with TRBD2. The CDR3 covers 15 residues. Per germline, CDR1 SGHVS and CDR2 FQNEAQ. The ends lost 5 bases at V and 0 bases at J; junction bases unmatched: 7. The CDR3 nucleotides read TGTGCCAGCAGCCCGGGAGGCGGCAACTCCTACGAGCAGTACTTC. This encodes CASSPGGGNSYEQYF.

The chain joins TRBV19 to TRBJ2-5; 8 nucleotides match TRBD2. Germline loops: CDR1 LNHDA, CDR2 SQIVND (reference sequence). The V segment lost 5 bases and the J segment 5 bases; nucleotides outside the gene matches: 13. This CDR3 region has 16 residues. The CDR3, as DNA: TGTGCCAGTAGTCCCGGCGGGACTAGGGGTCGGGAGACCCAGTACTTC. Translated, it gives CASSPGGTRGRETQYF.

This clonotype has at least ten counts. The chain joins TRBV29-1 to TRBJ1-2; D unclear. This CDR3 has 14 amino acids. CDR1 and CDR2 from the germline V gene are SQVTM and ANQGSEA. The V end lost 3 bases, the J end lost 8 bases, and 19 bases lay between the germline ends. CDR3 nucleotides: TGCAGCGTTGAGGTCAGTATTGGATTCTACGGCTACACCTTC. Protein sequence: CSVEVSIGFYGYTF. Full variable domain (outside the CDR3, taken from reference TRBV29-1 and TRBJ1-2): SAVISQKPSRDICQRGTSLTIQCQVDSQVTMMFWYRQQPGQSLTLIATANQGSEATYESGFVIDKFPISRPNLTFSTLTVSNMSPEDSSIYLCSVEVSIGFYGYTFGSGTRLTVV.

CDR3 DNA: TGTGCCAGCTACAGTCCGGGACACGGTCCCTACGAGCAGTACTTC. Residues: CASYSPGHGPYEQYF. The chain combines TRBV6-1 with TRBJ2-7; maybe TRBD1 (6 bases). The CDR3 has 15 amino acids. CDR1 and CDR2 (germline): MNHNS, SASEGT. V was clipped by 8 bases and J by 2 bases, with 19 bases between them.

This clonotype was observed at least ten times. CDR3 nucleotides: TGTGCCAGTAGACAGATCACGACCGCCAATCAGCCCCAGCATTTT. Encoded protein: CASRQITTANQPQHF. V and J are TRBV19 and TRBJ1-5; unclear D gene. Trimming stripped 6 bases from V and 3 bases from J, with 15 bases between. The germline V gene encodes CDR1 LNHDA and CDR2 SQIVND (reference sequence). The length of the CDR3 is 15 residues.

This clonotype was counted ten times or more. The chain combines TRBV7-9 with TRBJ2-5; D is unresolved. The CDR3 contains 13 residues. Germline loops: CDR1 SEHNR, CDR2 FQNEAQ (reference sequence). V lost 4 bases and J lost 4, with 10 bases in between. The DNA of the CDR3 is TGTGCCAGCAGCTCCTTGGGTCGAGAGACCCAGTACTTC. It yields the protein CASSSLGRETQYF.

This clonotype was observed many times. This chain links TRBV6-1 with TRBJ2-5; TRBD1 matches 7 bases. The CDR3 length is 15 residues. Germline V gene sequence: CDR1 MNHNS, CDR2 SASEGT. Trimming at V came to 2 bases and at J to 2 bases, leaving 5 bases not matched to a gene. CDR3 in amino acids: CASSELQGQQETQYF. In DNA, the CDR3 is TGTGCCAGCAGTGAATTACAGGGACAGCAAGAGACCCAGTACTTC.

The chain carries TRBV19 and TRBJ1-3, with unresolved D. V shed 3 bases and J shed 4 bases, with 10 bases lying between them. The CDR3 extends over 14 amino acids. Germline V lookup: CDR1 LNHDA, CDR2 SQIVND (reference sequence). CDR3 sequence (DNA): TGTGCCAGTAGTATCGCGGGAGTGGGAAACACCATATATTTT. This translates into CASSIAGVGNTIYF.

The rearrangement links TRBV20-1 to TRBJ1-5, with TRBD1 matching over 7 bases. The CDR3 runs to 14 residues. CDR1 and CDR2 from the germline V gene are DFQATT and SNEGSKA (reference sequence). V shed 5 bases, J shed 0 bases, and the junction held 4 bases outside the gene matches. The DNA for the CDR3 is TGCAGTGCTTTAACAGGGGATAGCAATCAGCCCCAGCATTTT. Its protein product is CSALTGDSNQPQHF.

The DNA of the CDR3 is TGTGCCTGGAATTTTCCGGACAGGGTTTACTACGAGCAGTACTTC. Protein sequence: CAWNFPDRVYYEQYF. The chain combines TRBV30 with TRBJ2-7; the match to TRBD1 covers 8 bases. This CDR3 comprises 15 residues. Germline values: CDR1 GTSNPN, CDR2 SVGIG (reference sequence). J was trimmed by 3 bases and V by 4 bases; bases with no gene match: 11.

This clonotype was seen many times. V and J are TRBV19 and TRBJ2-7, with TRBD2 matching 7 bases. After removal of 3 bases from V and 2 bases from J, the junction contained 7 bases not matched to a gene. Germline loops: CDR1 LNHDA, CDR2 SQIVND (reference sequence). This CDR3 is built from 15 residues. CDR3: CASSMSAGRAYEQYF. The CDR3 region has the DNA TGTGCCAGTAGTATGTCAGCGGGAAGAGCCTACGAGCAGTACTTC.

Many counts were recorded for this clonotype. The rearrangement uses TRBV20-1 and TRBJ2-7; tentatively, D is TRBD1 (5 bases). Germline CDR1 and CDR2: DFQATT and SNEGSKA (reference sequence). CDR3 length: 12 amino acids. V was shortened by 0 bases and J by 6 bases, with 9 bases between the two germline ends. In nucleotides, the CDR3 is TGCAGTGCTAGAGAAGGGGTGGGCGAGCAGTACTTC. This encodes CSAREGVGEQYF.

This chain joins TRBV28 and TRBJ1-1; 8 bases fit TRBD1. The CDR3 runs 14 residues. V dropped 7 bases and J dropped 0; count of bases not matched to a gene: 4. CDR1 is MDHEN, CDR2 SYDVKM, per germline. The CDR3: CASTTGAVNTEAFF. The CDR3 DNA sequence: TGTGCCAGCACGACAGGGGCTGTGAACACTGAAGCTTTCTTT.

Ten or more counts support this clonotype. The chain links TRBV29-1 to TRBJ2-7; unclear D gene. Trimming took off 4 bases at V and 0 bases at J, with 10 bases between the two ends. CDR1 is SQVTM and CDR2 is ANQGSEA in the germline V gene. The CDR3 spans 13 residues. The CDR3 DNA reads TGCAGCGTTGGATCCAGAAACTCCTACGAGCAGTACTTC. It is translated as CSVGSRNSYEQYF.

This clonotype has a count of ten or more. This chain uses TRBV7-3 with TRBJ1-3, with unresolved D. Trimming stripped 0 bases from V and 4 bases from J, with 7 bases between. The CDR3 has 14 residues. In germline, CDR1 is SGHTA, CDR2 FQGTGA. CDR3 DNA sequence: TGTGCCAGCAGCTTAACCTCTGCCGGAAACACCATATATTTT. Protein: CASSLTSAGNTIYF.

V is TRBV19 and J is TRBJ1-2; 8 positions match TRBD1. J gave up 8 bases and V 5 bases, and 7 bases lay outside the gene matches. In germline, CDR1 is LNHDA, CDR2 SQIVND (reference sequence). This CDR3 is built from 13 residues. CDR3 nucleotides: TGTGCCAGTAGTCCCCGGACAGGGATCGGCTACACCTTC. This sequence encodes CASSPRTGIGYTF. Based on the CDR3 plus reference TRBV19 and TRBJ1-2, the full variable domain is DGGITQSPKYLFRKEGQNVTLSCEQNLNHDAMYWYRQDPGQGLRLIYYSQIVNDFQKGDIAEGYSVSREKKESFPLTVTSAQKNPTAFYLCASSPRTGIGYTFGSGTRLTVV.

This clonotype was observed many times. The chain has TRBV5-1 and TRBJ2-5; 7 positions match TRBD1. Germline V gene sequence: CDR1 SGHRS, CDR2 YFSETQ. V lost 1 base to trimming and J lost 5 bases; unmatched junction nucleotides: 5. This CDR3 region has 14 residues. The CDR3 loop reads CASSLKTGMETQYF. The CDR3 region has the DNA TGCGCCAGCAGCTTGAAGACAGGGATGGAGACCCAGTACTTC.